Detailed here is one T cell receptor (beta chain). The data were obtained in a study of blood T cell repertoires in COVID-19. V was clipped by 5 bases and J by 3 bases, with 12 bases between them. This CDR3 has 14 residues. Germline V gene sequence: CDR1 SGHNT, CDR2 YENEEA. Here immunoSEQ multiplex PCR was the method, and the copy in TCRdb shows in-frame clones only, minus some. This table holds fewer than 200,000 clones, 70% to 90% found once. The sample taken for sequencing was PBMCs or T cells enriched from blood (not recorded which). This TCR was recovered from a woman in her forties or fifties who had recovered from COVID-19. The chain joins TRBV11-3 to TRBJ2-3; D is possibly TRBD2 (6 bases). CDR3: CASSDRGRTDTQYF. The CDR3 DNA follows: TGTGCCAGCAGCGACCGGGGGAGGACAGATACGCAGTATTTT.